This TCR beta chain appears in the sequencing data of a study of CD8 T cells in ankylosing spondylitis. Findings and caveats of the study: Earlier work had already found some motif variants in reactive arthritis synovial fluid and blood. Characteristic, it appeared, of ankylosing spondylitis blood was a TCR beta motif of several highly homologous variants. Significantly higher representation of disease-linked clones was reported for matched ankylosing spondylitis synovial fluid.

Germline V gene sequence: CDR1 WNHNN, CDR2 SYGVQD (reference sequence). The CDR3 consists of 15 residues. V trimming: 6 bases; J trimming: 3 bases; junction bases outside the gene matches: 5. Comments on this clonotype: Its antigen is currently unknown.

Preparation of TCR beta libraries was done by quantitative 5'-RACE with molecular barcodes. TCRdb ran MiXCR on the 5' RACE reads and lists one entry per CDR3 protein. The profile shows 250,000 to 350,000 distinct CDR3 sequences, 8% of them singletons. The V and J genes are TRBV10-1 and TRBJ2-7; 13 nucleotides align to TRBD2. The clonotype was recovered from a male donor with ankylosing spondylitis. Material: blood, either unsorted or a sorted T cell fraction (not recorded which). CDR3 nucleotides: TGCGCCAGCAGCCAGGGACTAGCGGGAAACTACGAGCAGTACTTC. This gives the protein CASSQGLAGNYEQYF.